This T cell receptor beta chain comes out of a study of T cell responses to AZD1222 COVID-19 vaccine. The method was immunoSEQ multiplex PCR; TCRdb's version includes in-frame clones alone and lacks a portion of them. The sample records 96,000 or so clones, 85% to 90% being singletons. This CDR3 is 15 amino acids long. With V trimmed by 6 bases and J by 0 bases, 6 bases remained unmatched. CDR1 and CDR2 (germline): MNHEY, SVGAGI. This clone has just one count. The J gene is TRBJ2-7, the V gene TRBV6-5; 9 bases are a match to TRBD1. The sequenced sample was peripheral blood, obtained on day 0 of AZD1222 vaccination. The receptor was isolated from an adult in good health. The CDR3 loop is CASRETGGDSYEQYF. In DNA form, the CDR3 reads TGTGCCAGCAGGGAGACAGGGGGGGACTCCTACGAGCAGTACTTC.